This TCR beta chain originates from a study of blood T cell repertoires in COVID-19. Study details: Samples taken during acute and convalescent COVID-19 were collected in the United States, Italy and Spain. Nucleic acid was either cDNA or gDNA, and it came from T cells, B-cell-depleted T cells, or PBMCs.

In the original analysis: Reference gene primer amplification yielded estimated nucleated cell counts. The data were produced by immunoSEQ multiplex PCR, yet TCRdb's version contains in-frame clones alone and is incomplete. V and J calls plus clone size are reproduced from that table; the DNA served to infer D and trimming. The sample comprises some 110,000 clones, 80% of which are singletons, and 16% rests with the top ten. This CDR3 contains 14 residues. Trimming took off 3 bases at V and 5 bases at J, with 13 bases between the two ends. Per germline, CDR1 KGHSH and CDR2 LQKENI. The sample taken for sequencing was peripheral blood. This receptor was identified in a man between 60 and 75 years old with active or convalescent COVID-19. The V and J genes are TRBV18 and TRBJ2-5; tentatively, D is TRBD1 (6 bases). CDR3 residues: CASSPRGQQETQYF. The DNA of the CDR3 is TGTGCCAGCTCACCTCGGGGACAACAGGAGACCCAGTACTTC.